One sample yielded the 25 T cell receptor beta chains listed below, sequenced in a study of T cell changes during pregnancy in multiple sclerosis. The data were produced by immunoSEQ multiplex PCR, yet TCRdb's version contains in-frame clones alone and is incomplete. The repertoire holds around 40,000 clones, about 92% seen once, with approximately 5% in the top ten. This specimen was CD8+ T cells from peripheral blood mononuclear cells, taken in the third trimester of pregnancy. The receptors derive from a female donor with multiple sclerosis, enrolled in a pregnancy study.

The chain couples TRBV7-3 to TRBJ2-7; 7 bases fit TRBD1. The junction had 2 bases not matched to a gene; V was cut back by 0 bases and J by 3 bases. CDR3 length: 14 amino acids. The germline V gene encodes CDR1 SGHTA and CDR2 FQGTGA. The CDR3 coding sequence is TGTGCCAGCAGCTTAACGGGGGACAGCTACGAGCAGTACTTC. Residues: CASSLTGDSYEQYF.

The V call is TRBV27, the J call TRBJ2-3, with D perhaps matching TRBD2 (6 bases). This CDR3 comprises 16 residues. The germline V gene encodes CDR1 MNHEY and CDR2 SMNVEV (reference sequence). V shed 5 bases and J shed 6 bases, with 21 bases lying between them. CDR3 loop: CASSDITGLLPDTQYF. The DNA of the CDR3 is TGTGCCAGCAGTGATATTACGGGACTCCTCCCTGATACGCAGTATTTT.

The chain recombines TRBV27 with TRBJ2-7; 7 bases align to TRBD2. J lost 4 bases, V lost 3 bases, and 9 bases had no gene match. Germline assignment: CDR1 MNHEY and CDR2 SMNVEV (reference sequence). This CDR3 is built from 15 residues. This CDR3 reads CASSLGGTLGYEQYF. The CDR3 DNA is TGTGCCAGCAGTTTGGGGGGGACCTTAGGGTACGAGCAGTACTTC.

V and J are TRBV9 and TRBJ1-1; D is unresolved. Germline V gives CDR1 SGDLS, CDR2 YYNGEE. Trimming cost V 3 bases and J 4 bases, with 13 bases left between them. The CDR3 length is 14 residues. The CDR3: CASSGGVEGTEAFF. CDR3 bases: TGTGCCAGCAGCGGTGGGGTCGAGGGCACTGAAGCTTTCTTT.

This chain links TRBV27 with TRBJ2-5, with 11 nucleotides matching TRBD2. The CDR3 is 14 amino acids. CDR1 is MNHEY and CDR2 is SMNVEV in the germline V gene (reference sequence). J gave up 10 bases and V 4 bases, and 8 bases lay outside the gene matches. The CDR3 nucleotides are TGTGCCAGCAGTTCCTCACTAGCGGGAGTCGGCCAGTACTTC. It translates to CASSSSLAGVGQYF.

CDR3 DNA sequence: TGTGCCAGCAGTGGGAGAGGGTACAATGAGCAGTTCTTC. Protein: CASSGRGYNEQFF. The genes are TRBV2 and TRBJ2-1, with a tentative D call TRBD2 (5 bases). Trimming cost V 4 bases and J 4 bases, with 8 bases left between them. The germline CDR1 and CDR2 sequences are SNHLY and FYNNEI. CDR3 length equals 13 residues.

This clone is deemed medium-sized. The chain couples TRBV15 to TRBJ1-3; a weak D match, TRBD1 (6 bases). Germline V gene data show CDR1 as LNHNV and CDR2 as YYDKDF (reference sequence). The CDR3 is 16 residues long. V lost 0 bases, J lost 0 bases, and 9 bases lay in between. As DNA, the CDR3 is TGTGCCACCAGCAGAGAGGACAGCATCTCTGGAAACACCATATATTTT. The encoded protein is CATSREDSISGNTIYF.

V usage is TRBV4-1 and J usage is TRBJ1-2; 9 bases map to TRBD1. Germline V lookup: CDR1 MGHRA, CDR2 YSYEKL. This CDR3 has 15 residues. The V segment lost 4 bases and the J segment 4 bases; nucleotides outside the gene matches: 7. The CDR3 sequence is CASSPGTGYSYGYTF. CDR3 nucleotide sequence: TGCGCCAGCAGCCCCGGGACAGGGTATAGCTATGGCTACACCTTC.

This CDR3 is CASSATQTVAGGQETQYF. Written as DNA, the CDR3 is TGTGCCAGCAGCGCAACGCAAACCGTAGCGGGAGGACAAGAGACCCAGTACTTC. The chain couples TRBV5-5 to TRBJ2-5, with 10 bases that match TRBD2. With 4 bases clipped from V and 2 bases from J, the junction kept 14 bases outside the gene matches. The CDR3 length is 18 residues. Per the germline V gene, CDR1 is SGHKS and CDR2 is YYEKEE (reference sequence). The whole variable domain, filled in from reference TRBV5-5 and TRBJ2-5, reads DAGVTQSPTHLIKTRGQQVTLRCSPISGHKSVSWYQQVLGQGPQFIFQYYEKEERGRGNFPDRFSARQFPNYSSELNVNALLLGDSALYLCASSATQTVAGGQETQYFGPGTRLLVL.

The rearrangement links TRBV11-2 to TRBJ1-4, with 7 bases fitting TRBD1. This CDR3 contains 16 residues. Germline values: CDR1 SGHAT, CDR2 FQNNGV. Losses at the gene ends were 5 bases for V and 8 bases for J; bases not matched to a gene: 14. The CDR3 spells CASSGNRGGNDEKLFF. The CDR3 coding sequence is TGTGCCAGCAGCGGAAACAGGGGAGGTAATGACGAAAAACTGTTTTTT.

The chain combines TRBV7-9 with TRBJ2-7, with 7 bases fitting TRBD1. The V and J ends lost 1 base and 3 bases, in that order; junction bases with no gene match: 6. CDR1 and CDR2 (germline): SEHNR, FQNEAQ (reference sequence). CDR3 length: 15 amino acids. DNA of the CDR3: TGTGCCAGCAGCTTAGAGTCTCCAGGGGGCTACGAGCAGTACTTC. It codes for CASSLESPGGYEQYF. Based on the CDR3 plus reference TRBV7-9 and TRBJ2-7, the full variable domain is DTGVSQNPRHKITKRGQNVTFRCDPISEHNRLYWYRQTLGQGPEFLTYFQNEAQLEKSRLLSDRFSAERPKGSFSTLEIQRTEQGDSAMYLCASSLESPGGYEQYFGPGTRLTVT.

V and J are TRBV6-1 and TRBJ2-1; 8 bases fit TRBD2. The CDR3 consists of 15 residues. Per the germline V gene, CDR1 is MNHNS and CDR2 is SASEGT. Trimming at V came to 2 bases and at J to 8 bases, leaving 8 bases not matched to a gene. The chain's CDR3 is CASSEISGVADEQFF. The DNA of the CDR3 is TGTGCCAGCAGTGAAATTAGCGGGGTGGCGGATGAGCAGTTCTTC.

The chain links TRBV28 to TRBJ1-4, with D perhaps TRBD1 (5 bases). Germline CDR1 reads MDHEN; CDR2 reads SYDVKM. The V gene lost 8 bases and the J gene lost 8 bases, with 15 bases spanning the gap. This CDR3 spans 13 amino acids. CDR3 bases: TGTGCCAGCGGGGGAGGGGTTCGGGAAAAACTGTTTTTT. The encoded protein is CASGGGVREKLFF.

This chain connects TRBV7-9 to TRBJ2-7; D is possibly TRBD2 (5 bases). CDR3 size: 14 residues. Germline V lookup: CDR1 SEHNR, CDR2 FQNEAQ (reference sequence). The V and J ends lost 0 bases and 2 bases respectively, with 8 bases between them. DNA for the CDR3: TGTGCCAGCAGCTTAGCCTTCGGGACCTACGAGCAGTACTTC. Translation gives CASSLAFGTYEQYF.

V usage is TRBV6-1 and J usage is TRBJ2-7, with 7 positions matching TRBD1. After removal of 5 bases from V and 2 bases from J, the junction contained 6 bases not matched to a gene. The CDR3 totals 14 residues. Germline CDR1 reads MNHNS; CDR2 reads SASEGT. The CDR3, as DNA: TGTGCCAGCAGTATGACAGGGCGACCCTACGAGCAGTACTTC. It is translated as CASSMTGRPYEQYF.

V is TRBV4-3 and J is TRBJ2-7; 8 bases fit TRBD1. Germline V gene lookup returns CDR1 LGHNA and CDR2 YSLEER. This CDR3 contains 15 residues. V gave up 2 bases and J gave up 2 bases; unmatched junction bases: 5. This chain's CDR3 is CASSQTGTGTYEQYF. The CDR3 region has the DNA TGCGCCAGCAGCCAAACCGGGACAGGTACCTACGAGCAGTACTTC.

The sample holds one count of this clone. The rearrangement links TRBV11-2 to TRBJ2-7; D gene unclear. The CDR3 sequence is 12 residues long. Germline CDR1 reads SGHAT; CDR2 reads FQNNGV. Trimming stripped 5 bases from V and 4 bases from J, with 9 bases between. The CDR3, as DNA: TGTGCCAGCAGCGCCGGGTCATACGAGCAGTACTTC. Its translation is CASSAGSYEQYF. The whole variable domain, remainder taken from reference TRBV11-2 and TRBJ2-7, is EAGVAQSPRYKIIEKRQSVAFWCNPISGHATLYWYQQILGQGPKLLIQFQNNGVVDDSQLPKDRFSAERLKGVDSTLKIQPAKLEDSAVYLCASSAGSYEQYFGPGTRLTVT.

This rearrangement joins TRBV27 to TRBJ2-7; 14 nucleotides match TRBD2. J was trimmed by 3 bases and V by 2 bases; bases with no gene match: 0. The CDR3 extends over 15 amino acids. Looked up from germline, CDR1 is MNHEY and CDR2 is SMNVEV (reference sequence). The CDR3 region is CASSLGTSGGYEQYF. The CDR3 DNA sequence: TGTGCCAGCAGTTTAGGGACTAGCGGGGGCTACGAGCAGTACTTC.

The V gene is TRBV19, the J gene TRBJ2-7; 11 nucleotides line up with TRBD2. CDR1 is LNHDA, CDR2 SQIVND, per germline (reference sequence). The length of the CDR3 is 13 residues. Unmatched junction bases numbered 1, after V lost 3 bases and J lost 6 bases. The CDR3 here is CASSIGLAGEQYF. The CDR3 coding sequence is TGTGCCAGTAGTATCGGACTAGCGGGCGAGCAGTACTTC.

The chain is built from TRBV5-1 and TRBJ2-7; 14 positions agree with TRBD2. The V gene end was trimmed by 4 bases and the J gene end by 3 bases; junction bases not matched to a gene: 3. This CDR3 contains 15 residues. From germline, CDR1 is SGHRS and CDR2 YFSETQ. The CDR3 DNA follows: TGCGCCAGCAGCCATGGGACTAGCGGGAGCTACGAGCAGTACTTC. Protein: CASSHGTSGSYEQYF. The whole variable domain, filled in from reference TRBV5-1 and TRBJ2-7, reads KAGVTQTPRYLIKTRGQQVTLSCSPISGHRSVSWYQQTPGQGLQFLFEYFSETQRNKGNFPGRFSGRQFSNSRSEMNVSTLELGDSALYLCASSHGTSGSYEQYFGPGTRLTVT.

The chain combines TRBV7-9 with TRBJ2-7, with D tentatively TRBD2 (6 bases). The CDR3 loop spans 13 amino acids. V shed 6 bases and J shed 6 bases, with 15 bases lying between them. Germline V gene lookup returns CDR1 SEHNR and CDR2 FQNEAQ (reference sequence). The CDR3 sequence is CASSSPPAGEQYF. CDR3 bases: TGTGCCAGCAGTTCCCCCCCAGCGGGCGAGCAGTACTTC.

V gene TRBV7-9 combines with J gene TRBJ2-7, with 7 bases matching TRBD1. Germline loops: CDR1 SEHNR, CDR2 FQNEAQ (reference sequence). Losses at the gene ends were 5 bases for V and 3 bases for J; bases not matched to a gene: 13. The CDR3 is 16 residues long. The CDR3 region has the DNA TGTGCCAGCAGCCCGGATAGGGGGCCGGATCACTACGAGCAGTACTTC. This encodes CASSPDRGPDHYEQYF.

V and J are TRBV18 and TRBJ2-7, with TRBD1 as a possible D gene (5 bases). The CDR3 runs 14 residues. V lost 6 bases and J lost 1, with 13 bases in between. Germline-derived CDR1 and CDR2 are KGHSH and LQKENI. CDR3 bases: TGTGCCAGCTCCCGCCCCGGACAATCCTACGAGCAGTACTTC. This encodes CASSRPGQSYEQYF.

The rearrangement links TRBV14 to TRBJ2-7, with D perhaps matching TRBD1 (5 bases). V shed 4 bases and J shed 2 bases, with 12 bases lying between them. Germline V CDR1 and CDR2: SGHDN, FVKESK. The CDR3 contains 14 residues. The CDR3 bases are TGTGCCAGCAGCCCCCCAGGGCCCCCCTACGAGCAGTACTTC. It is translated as CASSPPGPPYEQYF.

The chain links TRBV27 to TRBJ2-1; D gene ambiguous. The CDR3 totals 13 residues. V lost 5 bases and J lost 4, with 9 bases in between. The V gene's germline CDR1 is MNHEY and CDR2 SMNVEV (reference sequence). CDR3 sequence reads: CASSLQNYNEQFF. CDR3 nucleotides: TGTGCCAGCAGTCTGCAGAATTACAATGAGCAGTTCTTC.